This T cell receptor (beta chain) was sequenced for a study of blood T cell repertoires in COVID-19. Using immunoSEQ multiplex PCR, the repertoire was profiled, and TCRdb retains in-frame clones only, with some absent. Found here are 200,000 or so clones, 84% of them singletons; the top ten hold more than 4.5%. Input material: peripheral blood. The receptor's source is a woman in her fifties or sixties who had recovered from COVID-19.

The CDR3 DNA sequence: TGTGCCAGTAGAGCACAGGGTGGGGACTATGGCTACACCTTC. As protein: CASRAQGGDYGYTF. The chain carries TRBV19 and TRBJ1-2; perhaps TRBD1 as D (6 bases). Germline CDR1 is LNHDA and CDR2 is SQIVND (reference sequence). V shed 6 bases and J shed 3 bases, with 14 bases lying between them. The CDR3 has 14 amino acids.